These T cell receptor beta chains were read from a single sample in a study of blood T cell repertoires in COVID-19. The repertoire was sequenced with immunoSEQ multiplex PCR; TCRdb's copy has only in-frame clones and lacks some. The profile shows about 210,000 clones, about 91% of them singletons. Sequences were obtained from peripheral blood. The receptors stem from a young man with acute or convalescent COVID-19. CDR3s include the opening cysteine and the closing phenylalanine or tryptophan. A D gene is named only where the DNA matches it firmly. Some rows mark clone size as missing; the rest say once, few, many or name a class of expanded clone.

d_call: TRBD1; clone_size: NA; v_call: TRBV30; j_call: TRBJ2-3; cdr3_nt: TGTGCCTGGGCTGCGGGACAGGCCACAGATACGCAGTATTTT; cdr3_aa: CAWAAGQATDTQYF
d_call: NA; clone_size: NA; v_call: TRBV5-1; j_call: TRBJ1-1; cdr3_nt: TGCGCCAGCAAACAGGGTGGCACTGAAGCTTTCTTT; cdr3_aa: CASKQGGTEAFF
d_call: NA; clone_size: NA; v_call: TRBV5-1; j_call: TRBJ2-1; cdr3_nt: TGCGCCAGCAGCTTAGGTTTGAGGGATGAGCAGTTCTTC; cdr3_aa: CASSLGLRDEQFF
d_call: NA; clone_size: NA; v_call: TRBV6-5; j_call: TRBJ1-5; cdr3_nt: TGTGCCAGCAGGCGGAGGGGAGGCAATCAGCCCCAGCATTTT; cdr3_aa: CASRRRGGNQPQHF
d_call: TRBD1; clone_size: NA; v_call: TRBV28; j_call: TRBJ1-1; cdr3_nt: TGTGCCAGCAAGACAGGGGCGGGTACTGAAGCTTTCTTT; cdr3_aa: CASKTGAGTEAFF
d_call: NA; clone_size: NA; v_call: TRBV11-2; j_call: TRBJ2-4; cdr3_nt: TGTGCCAGCAGCTTAGATTATTCAGTCCCTGCCTTC; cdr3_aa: CASSLDYSVPAF
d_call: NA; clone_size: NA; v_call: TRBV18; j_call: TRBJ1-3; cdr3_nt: TGTGCCAGCTCGTTCACCGTCGCAGAAGGAAACACCATATATTTT; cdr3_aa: CASSFTVAEGNTIYF
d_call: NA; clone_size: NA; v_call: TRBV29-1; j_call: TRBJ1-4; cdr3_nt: TGCAGCGTTGAAGACAGGGGTAGGGGTGAAAAACTGTTTTTT; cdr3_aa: CSVEDRGRGEKLFF
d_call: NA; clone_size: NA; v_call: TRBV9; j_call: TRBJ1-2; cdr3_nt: TGTGCCAGCAGCGTACGGGGGAACTATGGCTACACCTTC; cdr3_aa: CASSVRGNYGYTF
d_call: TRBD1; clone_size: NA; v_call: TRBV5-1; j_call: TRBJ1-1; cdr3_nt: TGCGCCAGCAGCTCCTTAGCCGGGACAGCGAACACTGAAGCTTTCTTT; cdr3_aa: CASSSLAGTANTEAFF
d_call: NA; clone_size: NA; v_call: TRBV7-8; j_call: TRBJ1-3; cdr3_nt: TGTGCCAGCAGTTTCGGACAGTCAAGGGGTGGAAACACCATATATTTT; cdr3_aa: CASSFGQSRGGNTIYF
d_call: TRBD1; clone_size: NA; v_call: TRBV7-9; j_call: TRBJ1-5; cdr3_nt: TGTGCCAGCAGCTCCGGGACAGGCGACTTAATGGGCAATCAGCCCCAGCATTTT; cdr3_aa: CASSSGTGDLMGNQPQHF
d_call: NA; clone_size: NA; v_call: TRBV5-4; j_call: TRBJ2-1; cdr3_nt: TGTGCCAGCAGCTTGGCGGGGGGCGCGGTAGGGCAGTTCTTC; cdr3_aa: CASSLAGGAVGQFF
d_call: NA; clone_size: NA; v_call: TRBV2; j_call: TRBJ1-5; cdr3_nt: TGTGCCAGCTGCCCTACAGGGCAACAGCCCCAGCATTTT; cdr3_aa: CASCPTGQQPQHF
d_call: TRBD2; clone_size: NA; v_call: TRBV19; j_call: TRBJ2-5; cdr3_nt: TGTGCCAGTAGTATAGCAGTAGCGGGAGGACGGGAGACCCAGTACTTC; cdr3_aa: CASSIAVAGGRETQYF
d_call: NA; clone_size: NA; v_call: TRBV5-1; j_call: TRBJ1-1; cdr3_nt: TGCGCCAGCAGCTTGGTAATTGTGGGGGCGGGGAACACTGAAGCTTTCTTT; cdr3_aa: CASSLVIVGAGNTEAFF
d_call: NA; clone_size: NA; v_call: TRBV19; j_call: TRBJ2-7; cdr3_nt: TGTGCCAGTAGTGCGCCATCCTACGAGCAGTACTTC; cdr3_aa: CASSAPSYEQYF
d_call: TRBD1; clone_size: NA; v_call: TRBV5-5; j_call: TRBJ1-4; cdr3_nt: TGTGCCAGCAGTTACGAGGGGACAGGGAATTTTAAGGAAAAACTGTTTTTT; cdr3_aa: CASSYEGTGNFKEKLFF
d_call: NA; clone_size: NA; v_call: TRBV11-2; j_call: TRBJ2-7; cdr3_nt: TGTGCCAGCAGCTTAGAGAGGTTACAGGGTGACGAGCAGTACTTC; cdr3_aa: CASSLERLQGDEQYF
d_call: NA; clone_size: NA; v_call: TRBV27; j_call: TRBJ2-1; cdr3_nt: TGTGCCAGCAGTTTACTGGGGGGAGATGAGCAGTTCTTC; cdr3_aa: CASSLLGGDEQFF
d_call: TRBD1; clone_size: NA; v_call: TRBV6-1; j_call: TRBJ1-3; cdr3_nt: TGTGCCAGCAGTGCCGACAGGGTTCTTTCTGGAAACACCATATATTTT; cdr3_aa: CASSADRVLSGNTIYF
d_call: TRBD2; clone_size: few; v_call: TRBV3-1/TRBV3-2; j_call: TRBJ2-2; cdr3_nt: TGTGCCAGCAGCCCCTGGGCTAGCGGGGAGCCCACCGGGGAGCTGTTTTTT; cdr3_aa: CASSPWASGEPTGELFF
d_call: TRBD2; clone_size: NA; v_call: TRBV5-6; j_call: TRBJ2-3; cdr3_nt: TGTGCCAGCAGCTTGGTGGCGGGGGGGCAGACAGATACGCAGTATTTT; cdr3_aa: CASSLVAGGQTDTQYF
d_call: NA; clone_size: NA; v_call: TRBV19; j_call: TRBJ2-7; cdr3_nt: TGTGCCAGTAGTCTCCGACGGACATTGACTGTCTACGAGCAGTACTTC; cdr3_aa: CASSLRRTLTVYEQYF
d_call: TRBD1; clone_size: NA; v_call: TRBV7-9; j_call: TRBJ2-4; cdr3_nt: TGTGCCAGCAGCTTAAGGGGACAGGGGAAAAACATTCAGTACTTC; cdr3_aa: CASSLRGQGKNIQYF
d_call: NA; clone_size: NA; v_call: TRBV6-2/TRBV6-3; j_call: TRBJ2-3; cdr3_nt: TGTGCCAGCAGTTTCTCCCGTTCAGATACGCAGTATTTT; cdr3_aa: CASSFSRSDTQYF